A selection of T cell receptor beta chains follows, all from one sample in a study of blood T cell repertoires in COVID-19. This table comes from immunoSEQ multiplex PCR, and its TCRdb copy is limited to in-frame clones, with some not included. The data contain about 190,000 clones, 70% to 90% of them singletons. The source material was peripheral blood. These receptors were obtained from a woman between 35 and 50 years old who had recovered from COVID-19. The CDR3 runs from the conserved cysteine through the conserved F or W.

v_gene | CDR3aa
TRBV7-9 | CASSLMEGKYEQFF
TRBV18 | CASSPAAGGTEAFF
TRBV4-3 | CASSQQSSVSGTDTQYF
TRBV7-9 | CASSLDGQVGFTENEKLFF
TRBV19 | CASSTWDREGETQYF
TRBV3-1/TRBV3-2 | CASSQDQGRIQFF
TRBV29-1 | CSGTRSPIQETQYF
TRBV10-3 | CAISGTVGSNQPQHF
TRBV7-2 | CASSLGPSGSWETQYF
TRBV20-1 | CSASDNNQPQHF
TRBV11-2 | CASSSTDLGYGYTF
TRBV30 | CAWNTGIHEQYF
TRBV9 | CASSVRTGGLNTEAFF
TRBV29-1 | CSVEYRAGYLDPSFNKSYEQYF
TRBV6-2/TRBV6-3 | CASSLEDGELFF
TRBV7-9 | CASSSPGQAYTEAFF
TRBV6-5 | CASSSGLAGYNEQFF
TRBV7-9 | CASSLLGGKNTEAFF
TRBV7-9 | CASSLGLVSTDTQYF
TRBV3-1/TRBV3-2 | CASSPTGALSNQPQHF
TRBV28 | CASSSVTSFPNNEQFF
TRBV7-2 | CASSLVIRDEQYF
TRBV27 | CASSTRGTGVLNYGYTF
TRBV7-3 | CASSLIRAPLLSEQFF
TRBV4-3 | CASSQDPVGLAGDISTDTQYF
TRBV15 | CATSRDGGTDTDTQYF
TRBV28 | CASSTSGRGTDTQYF
TRBV12-3/TRBV12-4 | CASSLGQGSEAFF
TRBV3-1/TRBV3-2 | CASSQGNSGIGGYEQYF
TRBV20-1 | CSASPGGNTGELFF
TRBV5-6 | CASSGSGRISDTQYF
TRBV27 | CASSLNYRGVNTEAFF
TRBV2 | CASRRGLAGAWEQFF
TRBV19 | CASTNRGLSYNSPLHF